This T cell receptor beta chain appears in the sequencing data of a study of vaccination and CD4 T cells after COVID-19. Across the whole study: The authors exposed cells to overlapping spike peptides derived from SARS-CoV-2, HCoV-NL63, HCoV-OC43 and HCoV-229E.

Study findings and constraints: Reactive clonotype counts went from median around 20 after infection to roughly 39 after vaccination, nonsignificantly.

Treatment denoted: roughly 10-day PBMC culture with coronavirus spike peptide pools or control peptides (ViraFEST assay). About this clonotype: What it recognizes is unknown.

Trimming took 6 bases from V and 8 from J; bases not matched to a gene: 7. Germline V gives CDR1 DFQATT, CDR2 SNEGSKA (reference sequence). The CDR3 spans 13 residues. Cultured CD4+ T cells had their DNA profiled by the Oncomine TCR Beta short-read assay. TCRdb re-called the PCR reads with MiXCR, one entry per CDR3 protein. In the table there are about 11,000 distinct CDR3 sequences, over 75% of which are singletons. The sequenced material came from CD4+ T cells from blood, cultured in vitro. This receptor was taken from a human donor who had recovered from COVID-19. The chain combines TRBV20-1 with TRBJ1-4; TRBD1 matches at 9 bases. For the CDR3, the DNA is TGCAGTGCGATACAGGGGGCTTACGAAAAACTGTTTTTT. This translates into CSAIQGAYEKLFF.